The 19 T cell receptor beta chains below all came from one sample that was sequenced in a study of shared clonotypes between healthy human individuals (dated by TCRdb to the early 2020s). The library was made by the immunoSEQ multiplex PCR assay. Entries here come from immuneACCESS through TCRdb and include only in-frame sequences with V and J called. Some clones fail to appear in such tables; in the studies checked, an unresolved V gene covers under half of the shortfall, and the cause of the remainder is unknown. The sample table lists over a million clones, about 76% of them with a count of one. Approximately 1.5% of the sample rests with the top ten. The sample consisted of memory CD4+ T cells sorted from blood. The sample's cell subset or site, from its label and the paper: CD45RA-negative fraction. These receptors were taken from a man between 18 and 29 years old in good health.

The DNA of the CDR3 is TGTGCCAGCACCCCATGGGGGACTAGCGAGCAAGAGACCCAGTACTTC. Amino acid sequence: CASTPWGTSEQETQYF. The chain combines TRBV28 with TRBJ2-5, with 10 bases identical to TRBD2. Germline assignment: CDR1 MDHEN and CDR2 SYDVKM. The J segment lost 2 bases and the V segment lost 7 bases, leaving 10 bases of the junction unmatched. The CDR3 has 16 residues.

The CDR3 region is CASSYSRATRDTQYF. The CDR3 region has the DNA TGTGCCAGCAGTTACTCCCGGGCCACGAGGGATACGCAGTATTTT. J is TRBJ2-3 and V is TRBV6-5; no reliable D call. Trimming removed 0 bases at V and 6 bases at J, with 13 bases between. Germline values: CDR1 MNHEY, CDR2 SVGAGI. The length of the CDR3 is 15 residues.

With respect to this clone: One junction end does not reproduce the germline sequence, and a read error may be involved. CDR3: CASSHGVSSQPQHF. The CDR3 coding sequence is TGTGCCAGCAGTCATGGAGTTAGCAGTCAGCCCCAGCATTTT. V is TRBV6-5 and J is TRBJ1-5, with D uncertain. The CDR3 sequence is 14 residues long. Germline V gene sequence: CDR1 MNHEY, CDR2 SVGAGI.

This clone was seen only a few times. The rearrangement links TRBV4-1 to TRBJ1-6, with TRBD1 as a possible D gene (6 bases). Germline lookup yields CDR1 MGHRA and CDR2 YSYEKL. The CDR3 has 16 amino acids. Trimming stripped 5 bases from V and 14 bases from J, with 25 bases between. CDR3 residues: CASSSLGGSPTRTLHF. The CDR3 nucleotides are TGCGCCAGCAGCTCACTGGGGGGCTCCCCGACCCGCACCCTCCACTTT.

This sequence joins TRBV7-3 and TRBJ1-6, with a tentative D call TRBD1 (6 bases). The CDR3 is 13 amino acids. Germline V gene data show CDR1 as SGHTA and CDR2 as FQGTGA. Trimming left V 5 bases short and J 10 bases short, with 12 bases between. CDR3 DNA sequence: TGTGCCAGCAGCGAAAGGGGGGGCTCACCCCTCCACTTT. Amino acid sequence: CASSERGGSPLHF.

This clone was seen a single time. This chain connects TRBV28 to TRBJ2-5, with D perhaps given as TRBD1 or TRBD2 (5 bases each). Germline V gives CDR1 MDHEN, CDR2 SYDVKM. The ends were cut back, 6 bases at V and 3 bases at J, with 5 bases in the middle. The CDR3 consists of 11 residues. CDR3 coding DNA: TGTGCCAGCAGGGGGGAAGAGACCCAGTACTTC. It specifies CASRGEETQYF.

The chain uses TRBV5-4 and TRBJ2-3, with D maybe TRBD2 (5 bases). Trimming took off 0 bases at V and 0 bases at J, with 8 bases between the two ends. Germline V CDR1 and CDR2: SGHNT, YYREEE (reference sequence). This CDR3 has 15 amino acids. This CDR3 reads CASSLEGGSTDTQYF. Here the CDR3 DNA reads TGTGCCAGCAGCTTGGAAGGCGGGAGCACAGATACGCAGTATTTT.

The chain combines TRBV9 with TRBJ2-6, with no clear D. The CDR3 consists of 15 residues. Per the germline V gene, CDR1 is SGDLS and CDR2 is YYNGEE. Trimming took 0 bases from V and 3 from J, leaving 7 bases between them. Here the CDR3 DNA reads TGTGCCAGCAGCGTAGCGGGCCTTGGGGCCAACGTCCTGACTTTC. Its translation is CASSVAGLGANVLTF.

The chain joins TRBV7-2 to TRBJ2-2; D remains ambiguous. V was shortened by 5 bases and J by 9 bases, with 7 bases between the two germline ends. Germline lookup yields CDR1 SGHTA and CDR2 FQGNSA. There are 11 residues in the CDR3. CDR3 region: CASSIDRELFF. CDR3 DNA: TGTGCCAGCAGCATAGACAGGGAGCTGTTTTTT.

V usage is TRBV2 and J usage is TRBJ1-1; possibly TRBD1 for D (6 bases). V dropped 5 bases and J dropped 0 bases, with 10 bases sitting between them. The germline V gene has CDR1 SNHLY and CDR2 FYNNEI. The CDR3 has 14 amino acids. The chain's CDR3 is CASSTGGLNTEAFF. DNA for the CDR3: TGTGCCAGCAGTACCGGGGGGCTGAACACTGAAGCTTTCTTT. The full variable domain, rest sourced from reference TRBV2 and TRBJ1-1, is EPEVTQTPSHQVTQMGQEVILRCVPISNHLYFYWYRQILGQKVEFLVSFYNNEISEKSEIFDDQFSVERPDGSNFTLKIRSTKLEDSAMYFCASSTGGLNTEAFFGQGTRLTVV.

The J gene is TRBJ2-5, the V gene TRBV7-2; 10 bases map to TRBD1. Germline assignment: CDR1 SGHTA and CDR2 FQGNSA. The junction had 6 bases not matched to a gene; V was cut back by 1 base and J by 4 bases. The CDR3 consists of 16 residues. In nucleotides, the CDR3 is TGTGCCAGCAGCTTAGGCGGGACAGGGGATCGAGAGACCCAGTACTTC. This encodes CASSLGGTGDRETQYF. Variable domain in full (rest from reference TRBV7-2 and TRBJ2-5): GAGVSQSPSNKVTEKGKDVELRCDPISGHTALYWYRQSLGQGLEFLIYFQGNSAPDKSGLPSDRFSAERTGGSVSTLTIQRTQQEDSAVYLCASSLGGTGDRETQYFGPGTRLLVL.

The chain is built from TRBV7-2 and TRBJ2-2; 7 nucleotides agree with TRBD1. V was pared by 4 bases and J by 4 bases, with 9 bases of the junction left unmatched. The CDR3 has 16 amino acids. Germline V lookup: CDR1 SGHTA, CDR2 FQGNSA. The CDR3 sequence is CASSSRTGRGTGELFF. CDR3 bases: TGTGCCAGCAGCTCCCGGACAGGTCGGGGCACCGGGGAGCTGTTTTTT.

The chain carries TRBV27 and TRBJ2-3; TRBD1 might be the D (7 bases). The germline V gene encodes CDR1 MNHEY and CDR2 SMNVEV (reference sequence). Trimming removed 5 bases from V and 2 bases from J, with 17 bases in between. The CDR3 contains 16 residues. The CDR3 reads CASSSRGTANTDTQYF. The CDR3, as DNA: TGTGCCAGCAGTAGCCGCGGGACAGCCAACACAGATACGCAGTATTTT.

This clone was counted between two and nine times. The same CDR3 arises from other DNA sequences in this sample as well. The rearrangement links TRBV7-2 to TRBJ2-6; no clear D gene. The length of the CDR3 is 15 residues. Germline values: CDR1 SGHTA, CDR2 FQGNSA. V dropped 2 bases and J dropped 0 bases, with 5 bases sitting between them. As DNA, the CDR3 is TGTGCCAGCAGCTTACGGTCCTCTGGGGCCAACGTCCTGACTTTC. Translation: CASSLRSSGANVLTF.

The gene calls are TRBV4-3 and TRBJ2-3; D gene unclear. V lost 0 bases to trimming and J lost 5 bases, with 3 bases between them. CDR1 is LGHNA, CDR2 YSLEER, per germline. The CDR3 is 12 amino acids. In DNA, the CDR3 is TGCGCCAGCAGCCAAGAACGAGATACGCAGTATTTT. Protein sequence: CASSQERDTQYF.

The V call is TRBV18, the J call TRBJ2-7, with D perhaps TRBD1 (6 bases). The CDR3 covers 15 residues. V lost 3 bases and J 2 bases, leaving 14 bases between the germline ends. CDR1 is KGHSH, CDR2 LQKENI, per germline. CDR3 nucleotides: TGTGCCAGCTCACCGAAACAGGGTCGAGCCTACGAGCAGTACTTC. Amino acid sequence: CASSPKQGRAYEQYF.

This rearrangement joins TRBV6-6 to TRBJ2-1, with 8 bases aligning to TRBD1. This CDR3 region has 14 residues. Looked up from germline, CDR1 is MNHNY and CDR2 is SVGAGI (reference sequence). The ends lost 6 bases at V and 4 bases at J; junction bases unmatched: 5. The CDR3 loop is CASRIQGEYNEQFF. The CDR3 region has the DNA TGTGCCAGCAGGATACAGGGGGAATACAATGAGCAGTTCTTC.

The chain employs TRBV5-1 and TRBJ1-3; D is possibly TRBD1 (6 bases). The CDR3 spans 15 residues. CDR1 is SGHRS, CDR2 YFSETQ, per germline. The V and J ends lost 4 bases and 4 bases respectively, with 15 bases between them. DNA for the CDR3: TGCGCCAGCAGCCTCGCCGGACAGACAGGAAACACCATATATTTT. It is translated as CASSLAGQTGNTIYF.

CDR3 region: CASGLDRSSYNEQFF. The CDR3 DNA follows: TGTGCTAGTGGTTTGGACAGGAGCTCCTACAATGAGCAGTTCTTC. The chain couples TRBV12-5 to TRBJ2-1; D possibly corresponds to TRBD1 (5 bases). The V gene lost 1 base and the J gene lost 0 bases, with 7 bases spanning the gap. CDR1 is LGHNT, CDR2 FRNRAP, per germline. The CDR3 is 15 amino acids. Full variable domain (outside the CDR3, taken from reference TRBV12-5 and TRBJ2-1): DARVTQTPRHKVTEMGQEVTMRCQPILGHNTVFWYRQTMMQGLELLAYFRNRAPLDDSGMPKDRFSAEMPDATLATLKIQPSEPRDSAVYFCASGLDRSSYNEQFFGPGTRLTVL.